This TCR beta chain was sequenced for a study of T cell repertoires in cytomegalovirus infection. The wider study: A matching HLA type, together with CMV infection, was signaled by public TCR beta signatures. The study's findings and limits: Cumulative public TCR beta family frequency identified carriers of CMV plus the relevant HLA. Across the ex vivo response, the dominant clonotypes were HLA-C-restricted CMV-specific TCR beta clonotypes.

V was cut by 1 base and J by 7 bases, with 8 bases left in between. This CDR3 is 12 amino acids long. Per the germline V gene, CDR1 is DFQATT and CDR2 is SNEGSKA (reference sequence). The sample holds many counts of this clonotype. Its matching antigen is unknown. TCRdb fed the reads into MiXCR, producing one record per CDR3 protein. Found here are 480,000 or so distinct CDR3 sequences, approximately 10% of them singletons; the top ten hold about a tenth. The chain combines TRBV20-1 with TRBJ1-5, with D possibly being TRBD1 (5 bases). Specimen: PBMCs. The clonotype originates from a human donor in good health (CMV status not recorded). Some clones in this sample may be carry-over from other donors' samples. The CDR3 loop is CSARGGLQPQHF. The CDR3 DNA reads TGCAGTGCTAGAGGGGGGTTGCAGCCCCAGCATTTT.